What follows describes a single TCR beta chain. What it binds is unknown. The CDR3 extends over 14 amino acids. CDR1 is SSHAT and CDR2 is FNYEAQ in the germline V gene (reference sequence). Trimming cost V 5 bases and J 2 bases, with 13 bases left between them. This record comes from a study of cytomegalovirus exposure and HLA in healthy donors. Whole-study findings and limits: Investigators reported more than 150 TCR beta chains as tied to cytomegalovirus. The classifier was said to identify cytomegalovirus status with high specificity and sensitivity.

The assay was immunoSEQ multiplex PCR, and TCRdb's table has in-frame clones only and misses some. The sample includes 120,000 to 150,000 clones, roughly 89% seen only once; the top ten take 4.5% to 5.5%. The donors were part of the validation cohort, which consisted of roughly 120 subjects and was separate from the first cohort of 666 subjects. Sequencing was done on a sample of PBMCs. The source is a young man in good health and CMV-seropositive. This chain joins TRBV7-7 and TRBJ2-7; TRBD1 might be the D (7 bases). CDR3 region: CASSHAGGTYEQYF. Here the CDR3 DNA reads TGTGCCAGCAGCCATGCAGGGGGGACCTACGAGCAGTACTTC.